One sample yielded the 19 T cell receptor beta chains listed below, sequenced in a study of cytomegalovirus exposure and HLA in healthy donors. The assay was immunoSEQ multiplex PCR, and TCRdb's table has in-frame clones only and misses some. In the table there are some 61,000 clones, approximately 97% of which are singletons. The specimen sequenced was PBMCs. The receptors were sampled from a woman aged 18-35 years in good health and CMV-seropositive.

The chain is built from TRBV6-5 and TRBJ2-7; D may be TRBD1 (7 bases). Trimming left V 7 bases short and J 2 bases short, with 15 bases between. There are 14 residues in the CDR3. The germline gives CDR1 MNHEY, CDR2 SVGAGI. In nucleotides, the CDR3 is TGTGCCAGCATTCCACAGGGGAGGACCTACGAGCAGTACTTC. It translates to CASIPQGRTYEQYF.

This rearrangement joins TRBV27 to TRBJ1-5; D is undetermined. Germline CDR1 and CDR2: MNHEY and SMNVEV (reference sequence). The CDR3 loop spans 14 amino acids. Trimming shortened V by 2 bases and J by 0 bases, and 5 bases separated the two germline ends. In nucleotides, the CDR3 is TGTGCCAGCAGTTTACGCGGTAGCAATCAGCCCCAGCATTTT. This codes for CASSLRGSNQPQHF.

The chain links TRBV5-1 to TRBJ2-5; tentatively, D is TRBD1 (5 bases). The V gene lost 2 bases and the J gene lost 5 bases, with 16 bases spanning the gap. CDR3 length: 15 residues. CDR1 is SGHRS and CDR2 is YFSETQ in the germline V gene. The CDR3 sequence: CASSFLIGATETQYF. DNA of the CDR3: TGCGCCAGCAGCTTCCTTATTGGGGCAACGGAGACCCAGTACTTC. The whole variable domain, remainder taken from reference TRBV5-1 and TRBJ2-5, is KAGVTQTPRYLIKTRGQQVTLSCSPISGHRSVSWYQQTPGQGLQFLFEYFSETQRNKGNFPGRFSGRQFSNSRSEMNVSTLELGDSALYLCASSFLIGATETQYFGPGTRLLVL.

In its sample, this clone was seen once. V gene TRBV5-6 combines with J gene TRBJ2-5; D perhaps matches TRBD1 (6 bases). This CDR3 has 14 amino acids. Germline V CDR1 and CDR2: SGHDT, YYEEEE. V lost 3 bases, J lost 2 bases, and 11 bases lay in between. The CDR3: CASSWGQEQETQYF. The CDR3, as DNA: TGTGCCAGCAGCTGGGGACAAGAACAAGAGACCCAGTACTTC.

Here the CDR3 reads CASSLSGGEQYF. CDR3 coding DNA: TGTGCCAGCTCACTTTCAGGGGGCGAGCAGTACTTC. The chain recombines TRBV18 with TRBJ2-7; 7 positions match TRBD1. J gave up 6 bases and V 4 bases, and 3 bases lay outside the gene matches. CDR3 size: 12 residues. Per germline, CDR1 KGHSH and CDR2 LQKENI.

The J gene is TRBJ2-3, the V gene TRBV7-8, with 11 nucleotides matching TRBD1. The J segment lost 5 bases and the V segment lost 5 bases, leaving 3 bases of the junction unmatched. Germline assignment: CDR1 SGHVS and CDR2 FQNEAQ. The CDR3 is 14 amino acids. The chain's CDR3 is CASSPGQGGDTQYF. CDR3 DNA sequence: TGTGCCAGCAGCCCGGGACAGGGGGGAGATACGCAGTATTTT.

This clone was found once. V is TRBV5-4 and J is TRBJ2-5, with 8 bases matching TRBD2. This CDR3 has 15 residues. The trim removed 1 base at V and 2 bases at J, leaving 4 bases unmatched. CDR1 and CDR2 (germline): SGHNT, YYREEE (reference sequence). CDR3 residues: CASSLTSGPQETQYF. CDR3 in DNA: TGTGCCAGCAGCTTGACTAGCGGTCCTCAAGAGACCCAGTACTTC.

V and J are TRBV27 and TRBJ2-6; D remains unclear. The CDR3 covers 16 residues. Trimming stripped 6 bases from V and 4 bases from J, with 16 bases between. CDR1 is MNHEY and CDR2 is SMNVEV in the germline V gene (reference sequence). The CDR3 loop reads CASSLTSLAGANVLTF. The CDR3 nucleotides are TGTGCCAGCAGCCTAACCTCTCTCGCGGGGGCCAACGTCCTGACTTTC.

The chain employs TRBV9 and TRBJ2-1, with TRBD2 matching 9 bases. Germline lookup yields CDR1 SGDLS and CDR2 YYNGEE. This CDR3 is built from 15 residues. The V gene end was trimmed by 4 bases and the J gene end by 7 bases; junction bases not matched to a gene: 9. The CDR3 region has the DNA TGTGCCAGCAGCCAGGACCCGGGACTAGCAAATGAGCAGTTCTTC. Its translation: CASSQDPGLANEQFF.

This chain uses TRBV9 with TRBJ2-3; 7 nucleotides agree with TRBD1. V was pared by 3 bases and J by 2 bases, with 9 bases of the junction left unmatched. CDR1 is SGDLS and CDR2 is YYNGEE in the germline V gene. CDR3 length equals 16 residues. CDR3 region: CASSAPGGQLTDTQYF. CDR3 nucleotide sequence: TGTGCCAGCAGCGCCCCTGGGGGACAGCTCACAGATACGCAGTATTTT.

This clone has only one observation. The gene calls are TRBV19 and TRBJ2-1, with 10 bases fitting TRBD2. The ends lost 3 bases at V and 4 bases at J; junction bases unmatched: 3. The CDR3 length is 15 residues. CDR1 and CDR2 (germline): LNHDA, SQIVND (reference sequence). This CDR3 reads CASSMTSGRYNEQFF. In DNA form, the CDR3 reads TGTGCCAGTAGTATGACTAGCGGGCGGTACAATGAGCAGTTCTTC.

The V and J genes are TRBV7-9 and TRBJ2-7; 11 bases fit TRBD2. Germline V gives CDR1 SEHNR, CDR2 FQNEAQ (reference sequence). The CDR3 consists of 15 residues. Germline trimming cut 3 bases from V and 0 bases from J; bases unmatched to any gene: 1. CDR3 coding DNA: TGTGCCAGCAGCTTCGGGACTAGCGGCTCCTACGAGCAGTACTTC. Translating it yields CASSFGTSGSYEQYF.

The chain is built from TRBV7-9 and TRBJ1-3; 9 bases align to TRBD1. With V trimmed by 5 bases and J by 1 base, 6 bases remained unmatched. The CDR3 spans 16 residues. CDR1 is SEHNR and CDR2 is FQNEAQ in the germline V gene (reference sequence). The CDR3 nucleotides read TGTGCCAGCAGCGGACAGGGGTTTGTTTCTGGAAACACCATATATTTT. Residues: CASSGQGFVSGNTIYF. The full variable domain, rest sourced from reference TRBV7-9 and TRBJ1-3, is DTGVSQNPRHKITKRGQNVTFRCDPISEHNRLYWYRQTLGQGPEFLTYFQNEAQLEKSRLLSDRFSAERPKGSFSTLEIQRTEQGDSAMYLCASSGQGFVSGNTIYFGEGSWLTVV.

The rearrangement joins TRBV27 to TRBJ2-1; D is ambiguous. Germline V lookup: CDR1 MNHEY, CDR2 SMNVEV (reference sequence). There are 16 residues in the CDR3. V lost 2 bases and J 0 bases, leaving 11 bases between the germline ends. In DNA, the CDR3 is TGTGCCAGCAGTTTAATCGTCGCTAGCTCCTACAATGAGCAGTTCTTC. It specifies CASSLIVASSYNEQFF.

The gene calls are TRBV7-9 and TRBJ2-5; D call uncertain. Trimming removed 1 base at V and 4 bases at J, with 13 bases between. There are 15 residues in the CDR3. CDR1 is SEHNR, CDR2 FQNEAQ, per germline (reference sequence). CDR3 sequence: CASSLVFQVRETQYF. CDR3 nucleotides: TGTGCCAGCAGCTTAGTTTTCCAGGTCCGAGAGACCCAGTACTTC.

This clone was counted a few times. The chain uses TRBV30 and TRBJ2-5; 9 bases align to TRBD1. Germline-derived CDR1 and CDR2 are GTSNPN and SVGIG (reference sequence). The junction had 8 bases not matched to a gene; V was cut back by 4 bases and J by 5 bases. The CDR3 has 14 residues. Here the CDR3 DNA reads TGTGCCTGGATGGGACAGGGTTTTTCGGAGACCCAGTACTTC. Translation gives CAWMGQGFSETQYF.

The J gene is TRBJ2-5, the V gene TRBV10-2, with a possible D match to TRBD1 (6 bases). This CDR3 is 14 amino acids long. V lost 0 bases and J 10 bases, leaving 15 bases between the germline ends. Germline CDR1 is WSHSY and CDR2 is SAAADI. The CDR3 loop reads CASSESGRGQDQYF. As DNA, the CDR3 is TGCGCCAGCAGTGAGTCAGGCAGGGGACAAGACCAGTACTTC.

The V call is TRBV15, the J call TRBJ2-1, with TRBD1 matching 8 bases. The V gene's germline CDR1 is LNHNV and CDR2 YYDKDF (reference sequence). The V segment lost 5 bases and the J segment 7 bases; nucleotides outside the gene matches: 10. There are 15 residues in the CDR3. Here the CDR3 DNA reads TGTGCCACCAGCGAGGGGACAGGTCTAGGGAATGAGCAGTTCTTC. Protein product: CATSEGTGLGNEQFF.

The chain carries TRBV28 and TRBJ1-3; D unresolved. This CDR3 spans 11 amino acids. CDR1 is MDHEN, CDR2 SYDVKM, per germline. V was shortened by 7 bases and J by 4 bases, with 5 bases between the two germline ends. The CDR3 DNA reads TGTGCCAGCACCCCAGGAAACACCATATATTTT. Encoded protein: CASTPGNTIYF.